Only a few counts were recorded for the clone carrying this TCR beta chain. TCRdb's table, derived via immunoSEQ multiplex PCR, lists solely in-frame clones and lacks some. The sample has about 88,000 clones, just under 90% seen once. Germline CDR1 GTSNPN, CDR2 SVGIG (reference sequence). The CDR3 contains 15 residues. V dropped 0 bases and J dropped 4 bases, with 15 bases sitting between them. This specimen belongs to a study of T cells after somatic rescue of genetic block. Material for sequencing was peripheral blood mononuclear cells (PBMCs). The chain uses TRBV30 and TRBJ1-1, with D possibly being TRBD1 (6 bases). This TCR derives from a woman aged 18-29 years. The DNA for the CDR3 is TGTGCCTGGAGTGTACCCGCCAGGGGAAGCACTGAAGCTTTCTTT. Its protein is CAWSVPARGSTEAFF.